Here is one TCR beta chain with its context. Its antigen is currently not known. No much larger clone is present one base from it, and per-base qualities are unavailable. The sample belongs to a study of blood T cell repertoires in COVID-19 (dated by TCRdb to 2018 to 2021). The study in broad terms: Samples covering the acute and convalescent phases of COVID-19 were provided by collaborators in the United States, Italy and Spain. Subjects who had been exposed to COVID-19, were actively infected with it, or had recovered from it provided the deeply sampled blood TCRbeta repertoires that made up the dataset. The samples were drawn from the first 160 participants of the ongoing ImmuneRACE study and from some 1,300 subjects provided by 6 global collaborators. Sample metadata almost always included a de-identified subject ID, COVID-19 status, age in years and sex. The prospective study material was composed of cDNA or gDNA derived from T cells, B-cell-depleted T cells, or PBMCs. The repertoires were made available in a free public database intended to serve as a resource for research on the immune response to SARS-CoV-2. Where HLA class I and class II types were available, the types were taken from metadata supplied by the sample provider, not from assay-based typing. What the authors observed across the whole study: The amount of clinical and demographic metadata varied by source and participant and was provided uncurated.

The V and J ends are trimmed by 1 base and 4 bases, leaving 14 bases between them. Inclusive of the bounding cysteine and phenylalanine, the CDR3 is 17 residues long. Just the 51-base CDR3 DNA is kept, in frame starting at base 1. The germline V gene supplies CDR1 SGHVS and CDR2 FNYEAQ. Collaborating institutions collected whole blood in K2EDTA tubes following their own protocols. For TCRbeta analysis, collaborator samples were shipped as frozen whole blood, as isolated PBMCs, or as DNA extracted from either sample type. TCRbeta CDR3 regions were amplified from genomic DNA by means of the immunoSEQ Assay, a bias-controlled multiplex PCR. In the authors' own workflow: The number of nucleated cells in each sample was estimated by amplification of reference gene primers within the assay. Sequence reads were collapsed and filtered to measure the absolute abundance of every unique TCRbeta CDR3 rearrangement. Productive Simpson clonality was computed per sample as the square root of Simpson's diversity index over productive rearrangements. TCRdb obtained this table from immuneACCESS and retained in-frame rearrangements with V and J assigned. These tables miss some clones; where compared with another copy, unresolved V genes account for less than half of the shortfall, and the remainder is unexplained. For V, J and clone size, that table is used; D and trimming come from the DNA. This sample holds 65,000 to 75,000 clones; roughly 84% were observed only once. The ten largest account for around 4.3% of the sample.

The sample consisted of peripheral blood. This clonotype originated in a woman aged 55 to 70 with acute or convalescent COVID-19. Here the chain combines TRBV7-6 and TRBJ2-6; 5 matching bases give a weak D call of TRBD2. The CDR3 region: CASSLVVSGNGANVLTF. The bases read TGTGCCAGCAGCTTAGTAGTTTCGGGGAACGGGGCCAACGTCCTGACTTTC.